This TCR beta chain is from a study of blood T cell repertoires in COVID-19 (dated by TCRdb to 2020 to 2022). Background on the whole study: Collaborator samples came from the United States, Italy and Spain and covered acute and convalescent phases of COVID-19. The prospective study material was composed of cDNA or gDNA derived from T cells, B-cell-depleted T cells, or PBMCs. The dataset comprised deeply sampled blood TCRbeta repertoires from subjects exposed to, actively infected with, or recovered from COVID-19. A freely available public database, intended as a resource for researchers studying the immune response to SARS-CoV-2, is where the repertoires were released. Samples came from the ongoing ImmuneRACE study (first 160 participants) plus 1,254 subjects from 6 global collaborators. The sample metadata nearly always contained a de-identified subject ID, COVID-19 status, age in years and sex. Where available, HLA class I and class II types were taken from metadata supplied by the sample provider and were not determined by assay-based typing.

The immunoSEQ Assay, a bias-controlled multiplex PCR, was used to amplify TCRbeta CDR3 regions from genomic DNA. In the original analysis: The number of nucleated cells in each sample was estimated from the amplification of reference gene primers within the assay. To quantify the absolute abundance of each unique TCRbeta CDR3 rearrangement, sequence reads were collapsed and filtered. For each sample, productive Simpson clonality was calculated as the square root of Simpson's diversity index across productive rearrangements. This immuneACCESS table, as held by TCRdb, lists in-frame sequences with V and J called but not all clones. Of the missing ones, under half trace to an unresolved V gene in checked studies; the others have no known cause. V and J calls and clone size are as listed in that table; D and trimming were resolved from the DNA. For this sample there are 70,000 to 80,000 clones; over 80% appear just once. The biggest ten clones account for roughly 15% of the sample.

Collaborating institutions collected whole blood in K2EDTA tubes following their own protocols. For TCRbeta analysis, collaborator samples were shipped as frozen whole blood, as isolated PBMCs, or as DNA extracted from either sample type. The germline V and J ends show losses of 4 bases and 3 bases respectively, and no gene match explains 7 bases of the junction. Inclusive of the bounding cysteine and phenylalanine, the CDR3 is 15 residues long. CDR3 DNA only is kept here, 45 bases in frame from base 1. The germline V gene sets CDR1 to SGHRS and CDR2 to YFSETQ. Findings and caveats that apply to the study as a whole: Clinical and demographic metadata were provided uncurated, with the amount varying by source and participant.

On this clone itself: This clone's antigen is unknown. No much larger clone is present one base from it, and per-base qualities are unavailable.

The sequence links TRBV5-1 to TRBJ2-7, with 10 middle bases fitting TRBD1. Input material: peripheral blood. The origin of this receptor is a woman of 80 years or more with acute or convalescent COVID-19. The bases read TGCGCCAGCAGCCGGGATGGGACAGGGGACTACGAGCAGTACTTC. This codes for CASSRDGTGDYEQYF.